These T cell receptor beta chains were read from a single sample in a study of cytomegalovirus exposure and HLA in healthy donors. Produced via immunoSEQ multiplex PCR; TCRdb's table is partial and in-frame only. The sample has about 200,000 clones; roughly 80% are singletons. The sequencing sample was made of PBMCs. The receptors come from a woman in her twenties or thirties in good health and CMV-seronegative. The CDR3 runs from the conserved cysteine through the conserved F or W. D genes are given only for firm matches. Size tells how often a clone was seen (once, few, many) or the class of an expanded clone, and some rows leave it out.

j_call cdr3_length v_call clone_size d_call cdr3_aa cdr3_nt
TRBJ2-7 16 TRBV13 - TRBD1 CASSLPSGTGPSEQYF TGTGCCAGCAGCCTTCCTTCCGGGACAGGGCCCTCCGAGCAGTACTTC
TRBJ2-3 15 TRBV29-1 - TRBD2 CSVATSGGYTDTQYF TGCAGCGTCGCGACTAGCGGGGGGTACACAGATACGCAGTATTTT
TRBJ1-3 13 TRBV4-1 - - CASSWSSGNTIYF TGCGCCAGCAGCTGGAGCTCTGGAAACACCATATATTTT
TRBJ1-2 14 TRBV19 - - CASSIPGGNYGYTF TGTGCCAGTAGTATCCCTGGCGGCAACTATGGCTACACCTTC
TRBJ2-7 14 TRBV30 - TRBD2 CAWSAGLAVNEQYF TGTGCCTGGAGTGCTGGTCTAGCGGTTAACGAGCAGTACTTC
TRBJ1-1 16 TRBV15 - - CATSRDRGRWDTEAFF TGTGCCACCAGCAGAGACAGGGGACGGTGGGACACTGAAGCTTTCTTT
TRBJ1-2 15 TRBV7-8 - - CAGSLEATGIYGYTF TGTGCCGGCAGCTTAGAGGCCACGGGGATCTATGGCTACACCTTC
TRBJ1-2 14 TRBV11-2 once - CASSYVAGEYGYTF TGTGCCAGCAGTTATGTCGCGGGGGAATATGGCTACACCTTC
TRBJ2-1 17 TRBV5-1 - TRBD2 CASSGGGGLAYYNEQFF TGCGCCAGCTCGGGAGGAGGAGGACTAGCCTACTACAATGAGCAGTTCTTC
TRBJ2-7 16 TRBV9 - TRBD2 CASSSRGSGSLWEQYF TGTGCCAGCAGCTCCAGAGGTAGCGGGAGTCTGTGGGAGCAGTACTTC
TRBJ2-5 13 TRBV7-2 - - CASSPAGLETQYF TGTGCCAGCAGCCCGGCGGGGTTAGAGACCCAGTACTTC
TRBJ2-1 17 TRBV29-1 - - CSVEISGEAYSYNEQFF TGCAGCGTTGAAATTAGTGGGGAGGCCTACTCCTACAATGAGCAGTTCTTC
TRBJ2-7 10 TRBV20-1 - TRBD1 CSATTGREYF TGCAGTGCTACGACAGGGAGAGAGTACTTC
TRBJ2-7 14 TRBV5-6 - - CASSAIGGLNEQYF TGTGCCAGCAGCGCGATCGGGGGACTCAACGAGCAGTACTTC
TRBJ1-5 14 TRBV19 few - CASYNGLLNQPQHF TGTGCCAGTTACAATGGACTCCTAAATCAGCCCCAGCATTTT
TRBJ1-5 15 TRBV2 - TRBD1 CASSGDRFLDQPQHF TGTGCCAGCAGTGGGGACAGATTTCTCGATCAGCCCCAGCATTTT
TRBJ1-6 14 TRBV6-5 few - CASRPTGNNSPLHF TGTGCCAGCAGACCGACAGGAAATAATTCACCCCTCCACTTT
TRBJ2-7 14 TRBV4-2 - - CASSQQGTNYEQYF TGTGCCAGCAGCCAGCAGGGGACGAACTACGAGCAGTACTTC
TRBJ2-5 10 TRBV20-1 - - CSARAETQYF TGCAGTGCTAGAGCGGAGACCCAGTACTTC
TRBJ2-1 13 TRBV7-3 - - CASSPGPYNEQFF TGTGCCAGCAGCCCCGGTCCCTACAATGAGCAGTTCTTC
TRBJ2-1 18 TRBV7-8 - TRBD2 CASSFSPSGILAFNEQFF TGTGCCAGCAGCTTTTCCCCTAGCGGGATTTTAGCGTTTAATGAGCAGTTCTTC
TRBJ2-1 15 TRBV15 few TRBD2 CATSREAGGSNEQFF TGTGCCACCAGCAGAGAAGCGGGGGGAAGTAATGAGCAGTTCTTC
TRBJ2-7 12 TRBV5-1 - TRBD1 CASRGQNYEQYF TGCGCCAGCAGGGGACAGAACTACGAGCAGTACTTC
TRBJ2-3 12 TRBV5-6 few - CASRPGQDTQYF TGTGCCAGCAGACCAGGGCAAGATACGCAGTATTTT
TRBJ1-2 15 TRBV4-2 - TRBD1 CASSQGQQGRSGYTF TGTGCCAGCAGCCAAGGTCAACAGGGGAGGTCTGGCTACACCTTC
TRBJ2-5 16 TRBV14 - - CASSHPRDRQWETQYF TGTGCCAGCAGCCACCCGCGGGACCGACAGTGGGAGACCCAGTACTTC
TRBJ2-5 15 TRBV10-3 - TRBD1 CAISDVRGRQETQYF TGTGCCATCAGTGATGTGAGGGGGCGGCAAGAGACCCAGTACTTC
TRBJ1-5 16 TRBV4-2 few - CASSQEGGLGNQPQHF TGTGCCAGCAGCCAAGAGGGGGGGTTGGGCAATCAGCCCCAGCATTTT
TRBJ2-1 15 TRBV28 - - CASSITREAYNEQFF TGTGCCAGCAGTATAACGAGGGAGGCCTACAATGAGCAGTTCTTC
TRBJ2-5 17 TRBV11-2 - TRBD2 CASSPKRTSGAQETQYF TGTGCCAGCAGTCCCAAGAGGACTAGCGGGGCCCAAGAGACCCAGTACTTC
TRBJ2-1 12 TRBV29-1 - TRBD1 CSVERQGNEQFF TGCAGCGTTGAAAGACAGGGGAATGAGCAGTTCTTC
TRBJ1-3 18 TRBV7-9 - - CSSSLGAFEWISGNTIYF TGTTCCAGCAGCTTAGGGGCGTTTGAGTGGATCTCTGGAAACACCATATATTTT
TRBJ1-4 14 TRBV7-9 - - CASSLVQINEKLFF TGTGCCAGCAGCTTGGTACAGATTAATGAAAAACTGTTTTTT
TRBJ2-7 15 TRBV13 - - CASSPPPPGSYEQYF TGTGCCAGCAGCCCTCCCCCGCCGGGGTCGTACGAGCAGTACTTC
TRBJ1-3 16 TRBV5-4 - - CASSSGAGNSGNTIYF TGTGCCAGCAGCTCGGGAGCCGGAAATTCTGGAAACACCATATATTTT
TRBJ1-5 13 TRBV6-6 - - CASSYPGGRPQHF TGTGCCAGCAGTTACCCTGGGGGGAGGCCCCAGCATTTT
TRBJ2-1 22 TRBV28 few TRBD2 CASSPTPGTSGSEPRAYNEQFF TGTGCCAGCAGTCCGACCCCAGGGACTAGCGGGAGCGAGCCCCGAGCTTACAATGAGCAGTTCTTC
TRBJ2-3 17 TRBV27 - TRBD2 CASSFSGWGRGTDTQYF TGTGCCAGCAGTTTTAGCGGGTGGGGTCGAGGCACAGATACGCAGTATTTT
TRBJ1-4 14 TRBV10-3 - - CAISRQPGDEKLFF TGTGCCATCAGTAGACAGCCTGGGGATGAAAAACTGTTTTTT
TRBJ2-6 18 TRBV7-2 - TRBD2 CASSLSSAGGTGANVLTF TGTGCCAGCAGCTTATCTTCAGCGGGAGGAACTGGGGCCAACGTCCTGACTTTC
TRBJ1-2 15 TRBV5-1 - TRBD1 CTSSLATGDYYGYTF TGCACCAGCAGCTTGGCAACAGGGGACTACTATGGCTACACCTTC
TRBJ2-7 18 TRBV5-1 - TRBD2 CASSLGGGDLTSSYEQYF TGCGCCAGCAGCTTAGGCGGGGGGGACCTCACCAGCTCCTACGAGCAGTACTTC
TRBJ1-4 14 TRBV9 - TRBD1 CASSVTGGNEKLFF TGTGCCAGCAGCGTGACAGGGGGGAATGAAAAACTGTTTTTT
TRBJ2-2 17 TRBV7-8 - TRBD1 CASSQRTGLGNTGELFF TGTGCCAGCAGCCAACGGACAGGGCTCGGGAACACCGGGGAGCTGTTTTTT
TRBJ1-2 16 TRBV5-4 - - CASSSKGGGRNYGYPF TGTGCCAGCAGCTCTAAAGGGGGGGGAAGGAACTATGGCTACCCCTTC
TRBJ2-1 13 TRBV6-4 - TRBD2 CASTSGEGNEQFF TGTGCCAGCACTAGCGGGGAAGGAAATGAGCAGTTCTTC
TRBJ1-3 14 TRBV6-1 - - CASTLGRVGNTIYF TGTGCCAGCACCCTAGGGCGGGTCGGAAACACCATATATTTT
TRBJ1-1 14 TRBV5-1 - TRBD1 CASSSGQGNTEAFF TGCGCCAGCAGCTCGGGACAGGGCAACACTGAAGCTTTCTTT
TRBJ2-1 17 TRBV6-1 - TRBD2 CASSATHGTSGYNEQFF TGTGCCAGCAGTGCGACACACGGGACTAGCGGCTACAATGAGCAGTTCTTC
TRBJ1-5 14 TRBV5-8 once - CASSLGGFNQPQHF TGTGCCAGCAGCTTGGGAGGGTTTAATCAGCCCCAGCATTTT
TRBJ1-5 12 TRBV7-8 - - CASSTPLGAQHF TGTGCCAGCAGCACCCCCCTAGGGGCCCAGCATTTT
TRBJ2-5 15 TRBV5-4 - - CASSLEPVKQETQYF TGTGCCAGCAGCTTGGAGCCCGTGAAGCAAGAGACCCAGTACTTC